This TCR beta chain derives from a study of metastatic and nonmetastatic thyroid tumors. Overall study: Repertoires were compared across blood and tumor or nodule tissue from malignant and benign thyroid patients. Study-level findings and limits: Significantly higher TCR beta diversity was reportedly seen in malignant thyroid tumors than benign nodules, in blood and tumor.

Thyroid surgery was performed in patients who had received no treatment beforehand. CDR1 MGHRA and CDR2 YSYEKL come from the germline V gene. With V trimmed by 1 base and J by 4 bases, 16 bases remained unmatched. This CDR3 is built from 18 residues. This clone was picked up many times. Its antigen remains unknown. Through MiXCR, TCRdb re-clonotyped the PCR reads. The table has just under 45,000 clones, about 3.2% seen once. The source is a female donor with papillary thyroid cancer or a benign thyroid nodule (not recorded which). Some clones in this sample may be carry-over from other donors' samples. The rearrangement links TRBV4-1 to TRBJ2-7; 7 positions match TRBD2. Sequences were obtained from blood. This chain's CDR3 is CASSQAIPRSGVLYEQYF. The CDR3 DNA reads TGCGCCAGCAGCCAAGCTATCCCCAGGAGCGGGGTCTTATACGAGCAGTACTTC.